The 12 T cell receptor beta chains presented below share a single source sample, sequenced in a study of CD8 T cells in Susac syndrome. Random hexamers primed reverse transcription of 0.5 to 1 ug RNA. Via MiXCR, TCRdb re-called the immunoSEQ multiplex PCR reads, giving one row per CDR3 protein. Of 200,000 or so distinct CDR3 sequences listed, 95% are singletons. The sequencing sample was made of CD4+ T cells from PBMCs. The receptors come from a human donor with Susac syndrome.

The V and J genes are TRBV7-9 and TRBJ2-7, with a weak D call TRBD1 (6 bases). The CDR3 covers 14 residues. V was clipped by 10 bases and J by 3 bases, with 19 bases between them. The germline V gene encodes CDR1 SEHNR and CDR2 FQNEAQ (reference sequence). CDR3 in DNA: TGTGCCACCACCTCCGGACAGAACCTCTACGAGCAGTACTTC. It codes for CATTSGQNLYEQYF.

This chain joins TRBV7-8 and TRBJ2-2; D might be TRBD1 (5 bases). Trimming removed 3 bases at V and 1 base at J, with 6 bases between. The CDR3 sequence is 14 residues long. Germline V gene sequence: CDR1 SGHVS, CDR2 FQNEAQ. The CDR3 bases are TGTGCCAGCAGCTTCGACAGGAACACCGGGGAGCTGTTTTTT. The encoded protein is CASSFDRNTGELFF. Variable domain in full (rest from reference TRBV7-8 and TRBJ2-2): GAGVSQSPRYKVAKRGQDVALRCDPISGHVSLFWYQQALGQGPEFLTYFQNEAQLDKSGLPSDRFFAERPEGSVSTLKIQRTQQEDSAVYLCASSFDRNTGELFFGEGSRLTVL.

The chain employs TRBV2 and TRBJ2-3; D possibly corresponds to TRBD1 (5 bases). The CDR3 length is 13 residues. The germline CDR1 and CDR2 sequences are SNHLY and FYNNEI. V dropped 6 bases and J dropped 4 bases, with 11 bases sitting between them. The CDR3 region is CASSFVGPDTQYF. For the CDR3, the DNA is TGTGCCAGCAGCTTTGTGGGGCCAGATACGCAGTATTTT.

The gene calls are TRBV25-1 and TRBJ1-1; D unclear. The CDR3 runs to 11 residues. Germline V gene sequence: CDR1 MGHDK, CDR2 SYGVNS. V was trimmed by 7 bases and J by 6 bases, leaving 9 bases between them. The CDR3: CASIRSAEAFF. The CDR3 nucleotides are TGTGCCAGCATCAGGAGTGCTGAAGCTTTCTTT.

The CDR3 DNA sequence: TGTGCCTGGAGCCAGCGGGGGAACACCGGGGAGCTGTTTTTT. Translating gives CAWSQRGNTGELFF. The V and J genes are TRBV30 and TRBJ2-2; 7 bases map to TRBD2. CDR3 length: 14 residues. Germline assignment: CDR1 GTSNPN and CDR2 SVGIG (reference sequence). Trimming at V came to 3 bases and at J to 1 base, leaving 2 bases not matched to a gene.

This chain joins TRBV5-6 and TRBJ1-1; possibly TRBD1 for D (6 bases). CDR3 length: 15 residues. Germline-derived CDR1 and CDR2 are SGHDT and YYEEEE. V was trimmed by 0 bases and J by 0 bases, leaving 9 bases between them. The CDR3 sequence: CASSLEDRMNTEAFF. CDR3 coding DNA: TGTGCCAGCAGCTTGGAGGACAGAATGAACACTGAAGCTTTCTTT. The complete variable domain, with remaining parts taken from reference TRBV5-6 and TRBJ1-1, reads DAGVTQSPTHLIKTRGQQVTLRCSPKSGHDTVSWYQQALGQGPQFIFQYYEEEERQRGNFPDRFSGHQFPNYSSELNVNALLLGDSALYLCASSLEDRMNTEAFFGQGTRLTVV.

The CDR3 DNA follows: TGCGCCAGCAGCCAAGCTGGCGGCAGGGCTGAAGCTTTCTTT. Translated: CASSQAGGRAEAFF. This chain joins TRBV4-3 and TRBJ1-1; a weak D match, TRBD1 (5 bases). Germline V gene sequence: CDR1 LGHNA, CDR2 YSLEER. Between the trimmed V and J ends, which lost 1 base and 6 bases, there was a span of 12 bases. The CDR3 runs to 14 residues.

V and J are TRBV2 and TRBJ2-7; 8 nucleotides line up with TRBD1. The V and J ends lost 4 bases and 0 bases, in that order; junction bases with no gene match: 5. This CDR3 has 15 residues. Germline V CDR1 and CDR2: SNHLY, FYNNEI. CDR3 loop: CASSVDRANSYEQYF. CDR3 in DNA: TGTGCCAGCAGTGTGGACAGGGCAAACTCCTACGAGCAGTACTTC.

This clonotype appeared a single time. The gene calls are TRBV7-9 and TRBJ2-1, with D perhaps matching TRBD1 (5 bases). V was pared by 5 bases and J by 7 bases, with 18 bases between. This CDR3 is 15 amino acids long. Germline-derived CDR1 and CDR2 are SEHNR and FQNEAQ (reference sequence). Written as DNA, the CDR3 is TGTGCCAGCAGCGCCACAGGCCCACCCCGGAATGAGCAGTTCTTC. Translating gives CASSATGPPRNEQFF.

This clonotype was seen just once. The chain uses TRBV20-1 and TRBJ1-5; D remains ambiguous. The CDR3 sequence is 14 residues long. The V gene's germline CDR1 is DFQATT and CDR2 SNEGSKA (reference sequence). Trimming removed 0 bases at V and 0 bases at J, with 6 bases between. The CDR3 reads CSAREVFSNQPQHF. The CDR3 nucleotides read TGCAGTGCTAGAGAGGTCTTTAGCAATCAGCCCCAGCATTTT.

The CDR3 bases are TGTGCCAGCAGTGAATGGGTAGGAGCAACTAATGAAAAACTGTTTTTT. Its protein product is CASSEWVGATNEKLFF. This chain joins TRBV25-1 and TRBJ1-4; D is ambiguous. The CDR3 runs 16 residues. Germline values: CDR1 MGHDK, CDR2 SYGVNS. V was cut by 1 base and J by 0 bases, with 9 bases left in between.

This clonotype was counted a single time. V usage is TRBV6-4 and J usage is TRBJ1-2; 9 bases agree with TRBD1. The CDR3 length is 14 residues. V gave up 2 bases and J gave up 8 bases; unmatched junction bases: 6. Germline V gene lookup returns CDR1 MRHNA and CDR2 SNTAGT. The CDR3 nucleotides read TGTGCCAGCAGTGACGGGACAGGGATTCGGGGCTACACCTTC. It codes for CASSDGTGIRGYTF.